These T cell receptor beta chains were read from a single sample in a study of cytomegalovirus exposure and HLA in healthy donors. The assay was immunoSEQ multiplex PCR, and TCRdb's table has in-frame clones only and misses some. The table includes 110,000 to 150,000 clones, around 70% detected once. Sequencing used PBMCs. These receptors were taken from a woman in her 30s in good health and CMV-seronegative. Both conserved end residues are part of each CDR3. D genes are given only for firm matches. Not every row has a clone size; where given, it reads once, few, many or a size class.

cdr3_length | j_call | clone_size | v_call | d_call | cdr3_nt | cdr3_aa
13 | TRBJ1-2 | - | TRBV19 | - | TGTGCCAGTAGTATAGAGGCAAACTATGGCTACACCTTC | CASSIEANYGYTF
16 | TRBJ2-6 | - | TRBV30 | - | TGTGCCTGGAGACCAGCAGGGGCGGCTGGGGCCAACGTCCTGACTTTC | CAWRPAGAAGANVLTF
15 | TRBJ2-2 | - | TRBV11-2 | - | TGTGCCAGCAGCTTAAGTACGGGAGTCACCGGGGAGCTGTTTTTT | CASSLSTGVTGELFF
13 | TRBJ2-1 | few | TRBV6-5 | - | TGTGCCAGCAGTTACTCTCAGGGCGGGGTGCAGTTCTTC | CASSYSQGGVQFF
14 | TRBJ1-1 | - | TRBV5-1 | - | TGCGCCAGCAGCATCGACAGCATGAACACTGAAGCTTTCTTT | CASSIDSMNTEAFF
16 | TRBJ1-1 | - | TRBV7-2 | - | TGTGCCAGCAGCTTATTTCAGAGGGATACGAACACTGAAGCTTTCTTT | CASSLFQRDTNTEAFF
15 | TRBJ2-6 | - | TRBV5-5 | - | TGTGCCAGCAGCCTAAGCAACTCTGGGGCCAACGTCCTGACTTTC | CASSLSNSGANVLTF
12 | TRBJ2-7 | - | TRBV18 | - | TGTGCCAGCTCAAGGGAGTCCTACGAGCAGTACTTC | CASSRESYEQYF
13 | TRBJ1-2 | - | TRBV6-5 | - | TGTGCCAGCATCGGGACGGGAGCGGACGGCTACACCTTC | CASIGTGADGYTF
13 | TRBJ2-5 | - | TRBV28 | - | TGTGCCAGCAATTCTGGGGGGAGGGAGACCCAGTACTTC | CASNSGGRETQYF
12 | TRBJ1-2 | - | TRBV19 | TRBD1 | TGTGCCAGTAGTCGGGACAGTCTTGGCTACACCTTC | CASSRDSLGYTF
13 | TRBJ2-2 | - | TRBV29-1 | TRBD2 | TGCAGCGTTGGGACTAGTCCGGCCGGGGAGCTGTTTTTT | CSVGTSPAGELFF
11 | TRBJ2-7 | - | TRBV27 | - | TGTGCCAGCAATTGGGGAGGCGAGCAGTACTTC | CASNWGGEQYF
15 | TRBJ2-1 | few | TRBV7-2 | - | TGTGCCAGCAGCTTAGCTAGCGGCCTTCAATATGAGCAGTTCTTC | CASSLASGLQYEQFF
12 | TRBJ2-5 | - | TRBV6-5 | TRBD1 | TGTGCCAGCAGTCGACAGGGGGAGACCCAGTACTTC | CASSRQGETQYF
16 | TRBJ2-1 | - | TRBV7-3 | - | TGTGCCAGCAGCTTATCTACGTTTCCAGGCTACAATGAGCAGTTCTTC | CASSLSTFPGYNEQFF
17 | TRBJ2-3 | - | TRBV7-9 | TRBD2 | TGTGCCAGCAGCTCCGTCGAGGGAAGCGGGGGGTTCGATACGCAGTATTTT | CASSSVEGSGGFDTQYF
16 | TRBJ2-1 | - | TRBV9 | TRBD2 | TGTGCCAGCAGCGTAGCGTTGGGACTATCTCACAATGAGCAGTTCTTC | CASSVALGLSHNEQFF
13 | TRBJ2-7 | - | TRBV19 | TRBD2 | TGTGCCAGTAGGGCTAGCGGATCCTACGAGCAGTACTTC | CASRASGSYEQYF
17 | TRBJ1-4 | - | TRBV27 | - | TGTGCCAGCAGCACCAGGCGGGGGGGACCAACTAATGAAAAACTGTTTTTT | CASSTRRGGPTNEKLFF
13 | TRBJ1-5 | few | TRBV30 | TRBD1 | TGTGCCTGGGCGACAGGGGGGGATCAGCCCCAGCATTTT | CAWATGGDQPQHF
16 | TRBJ1-6 | - | TRBV21-1 | - | TGTGCCAGCAGCAAAGGATCAGGGACAGGGAACTCACCCCTCCACTTT | CASSKGSGTGNSPLHF
18 | TRBJ2-4 | - | TRBV7-4 | - | TGTGCCAGCAGCTTAAGTCGAGACTCCCTCTTAGCCAAAAACATTCAGTACTTC | CASSLSRDSLLAKNIQYF
13 | TRBJ1-2 | - | TRBV28 | TRBD1 | TGTGCCAGCCAGACAGGGGGCGACTATGGCTACACCTTC | CASQTGGDYGYTF
14 | TRBJ1-1 | few | TRBV28 | - | TGTGCCAGCAGTTTATTACCCCGGGACACTGAAGCTTTCTTT | CASSLLPRDTEAFF
16 | TRBJ1-5 | - | TRBV18 | - | TGTGCCAGCTCAGTCACAGGTGCCGATAGCAATCAGCCCCAGCATTTT | CASSVTGADSNQPQHF
15 | TRBJ1-1 | once | TRBV7-2 | TRBD1 | TGTGCCAGCAGCTTAGCGCACAGGGGGCAAGGGGAAGCTTTCTTT | CASSLAHRGQGEAFF
13 | TRBJ2-2 | - | TRBV27 | - | TGTGCCAGCAGCGGTCAGAACACCGGGGAGCTGTTTTTT | CASSGQNTGELFF
13 | TRBJ2-1 | few | TRBV7-2 | - | TGTGCCAGCAGCTCAACATCCTACAATGAGCAGTTCTTC | CASSSTSYNEQFF
14 | TRBJ1-5 | - | TRBV6-1 | TRBD1 | TGTGCCAGCAGAGCATCCCAGGGGGCGCAGCCCCAGCATTTT | CASRASQGAQPQHF
14 | TRBJ1-3 | - | TRBV9 | - | TGTGCCAGCAGCGTATTTCTATCCGGAAACACCATATATTTT | CASSVFLSGNTIYF
14 | TRBJ1-5 | - | TRBV21-1 | - | TGCCCCACGCCCTGGAGGGCGAGAGGTCAGCCCCAGCATTTT | CPTPWRARGQPQHF
14 | TRBJ2-5 | - | TRBV5-1 | - | TGCGCCAGCAGCTTGGGACAGGCAAAAGAGACCCAGTACTTC | CASSLGQAKETQYF
17 | TRBJ1-3 | - | TRBV23-1 | - | TGCGCCAGTCACTGTACTGTACAGGACCGCTCTGGAAACACCATATATTTT | CASHCTVQDRSGNTIYF
15 | TRBJ2-3 | - | TRBV9 | - | TGTGCCAGCAGCGTAGTCCCGTCGGGGACAGATACGCAGTATTTT | CASSVVPSGTDTQYF
14 | TRBJ1-4 | - | TRBV6-5 | TRBD1 | TGTGCCAGCAGTCGAAGAACAGGGGGCGAATTACTGTTTTTT | CASSRRTGGELLFF
16 | TRBJ1-4 | - | TRBV7-9 | TRBD1 | TGTGCCAGCAGCAAGACAGGGCAACTAGCTAATGAAAAACTGTTTTTT | CASSKTGQLANEKLFF
16 | TRBJ1-1 | - | TRBV18 | TRBD1 | TGTGCCAGCTCACCCGACAGGGGGCTAGTCGTCACTGAAGCTTTCTTT | CASSPDRGLVVTEAFF
13 | TRBJ1-5 | - | TRBV7-9 | - | TGTGCCAGCAGCTTAGCTAGTTATCAGCCCCAGCATTTT | CASSLASYQPQHF
21 | TRBJ1-6 | - | TRBV21-1 | - | TGTGCCAGCAGCAAAGTTGGGGACTATGGCAGGAGAAGCTCCTATAATTCACCCCTCCACTTT | CASSKVGDYGRRSSYNSPLHF
15 | TRBJ1-1 | few | TRBV6-5 | - | TGTGCCAGCAGTTACTCTGGAGGGCGGGACACTGAAGCTTTCTTT | CASSYSGGRDTEAFF
14 | TRBJ2-1 | - | TRBV21-1 | - | TGTGCCAGCAGCATGGCGGGTACTACAAATGAGCAGTTCTTC | CASSMAGTTNEQFF
15 | TRBJ1-2 | - | TRBV19 | - | TGTGCCAGTAGTTCACGACATTGGACAGAGGGGGGCTACACCTTC | CASSSRHWTEGGYTF
15 | TRBJ1-6 | - | TRBV11-2 | - | TGTGCCAGCAGCTTAATTTCGGTTTCCCATTCACCCCTCCACTTT | CASSLISVSHSPLHF
14 | TRBJ1-6 | - | TRBV30 | - | TGTGCCTGGGGGGACATCCCCTATAATTCACCCCTCCACTTT | CAWGDIPYNSPLHF
17 | TRBJ1-6 | - | TRBV28 | - | TGTGCCAGCAGTTTATATCTGGGGAGCTCCTATAATTCACCCCTCCACTTT | CASSLYLGSSYNSPLHF
15 | TRBJ1-4 | once | TRBV6-1 | TRBD1 | TGTGCCAGCAGAATCGGACAGGGCAAGAGTGAAAAACTGTTTTTT | CASRIGQGKSEKLFF
14 | TRBJ2-5 | - | TRBV7-3 | TRBD1 | TGTGCCAGCAGCCCCCCGGGACAGCAAGAGACCCAGTACTTC | CASSPPGQQETQYF
17 | TRBJ1-4 | - | TRBV18 | TRBD1 | TGTGCCAGCTCACAAGCGGTTCCGGGACAGGGTCATGAAAAACTGTTTTTT | CASSQAVPGQGHEKLFF
13 | TRBJ2-7 | - | TRBV10-2 | TRBD1 | TGCGCCAGCAGTGCTGACAGGGTGTACGAGCAGTACTTC | CASSADRVYEQYF
15 | TRBJ2-5 | - | TRBV18 | - | TGTGCCAGCTCACCACCTAGCGGAGCCCAAGAGACCCAGTACTTC | CASSPPSGAQETQYF
14 | TRBJ2-7 | - | TRBV15 | - | TGTGCCACCAGCAGAGCTAGGAGCTCCTACGAGCAGTACTTC | CATSRARSSYEQYF